This T cell receptor beta chain was identified during a study of blood T cell repertoires in COVID-19. Trimming cost V 7 bases and J 0 bases; bases outside gene matches: 8. The CDR3 is made up of 17 amino acids. CDR1 is SGHTA, CDR2 FQGNSA, per germline. The method was immunoSEQ multiplex PCR; TCRdb's version includes in-frame clones alone and lacks a portion of them. The sample contains about 70,000 clones, about 68% of which appear only once. V and J are TRBV7-2 and TRBJ2-1; TRBD2 aligns across 11 bases. The clonotype originates from a woman between 70 and 85 years old with acute or convalescent COVID-19. Source material: peripheral blood. The CDR3 sequence: CASIRGSGGASYNEQFF. The CDR3 nucleotides read TGTGCCAGCATCAGGGGTAGCGGGGGGGCCTCCTACAATGAGCAGTTCTTC.